This T cell receptor (beta chain) stems from a study of T cell responses to AZD1222 COVID-19 vaccine. Produced via immunoSEQ multiplex PCR; TCRdb's table is partial and in-frame only. The top ten hold about 1.4% of the sample, which has roughly 150,000 clones, approximately 90% seen once. This clone showed up just once. The antigen is unknown. Study-wide results and caveats: Of the AZD1222 recipients, only five to seven were seropositive at baseline. Clonal diversity was possibly underestimated, and white British individuals and females predominated among donors. Receipt of two AZD1222 doses was followed by a rise in Spike-specific TCR breadth and depth. Repertoires were collected only later (after the peak T cell response had occurred).

The CDR3 runs to 15 residues. Trimming took off 3 bases at V and 4 bases at J, with 13 bases between the two ends. Germline CDR1 and CDR2: MNHEY and SMNVEV (reference sequence). The sequenced sample was peripheral blood, obtained on day 0 of AZD1222 vaccination. The V and J genes are TRBV27 and TRBJ2-1; tentative D call: TRBD2 (5 bases). This clonotype originated in an adult in good health. CDR3 sequence: CASSFGRDYYNEQFF. The CDR3 DNA is TGTGCCAGCAGTTTTGGGCGCGACTATTACAATGAGCAGTTCTTC.